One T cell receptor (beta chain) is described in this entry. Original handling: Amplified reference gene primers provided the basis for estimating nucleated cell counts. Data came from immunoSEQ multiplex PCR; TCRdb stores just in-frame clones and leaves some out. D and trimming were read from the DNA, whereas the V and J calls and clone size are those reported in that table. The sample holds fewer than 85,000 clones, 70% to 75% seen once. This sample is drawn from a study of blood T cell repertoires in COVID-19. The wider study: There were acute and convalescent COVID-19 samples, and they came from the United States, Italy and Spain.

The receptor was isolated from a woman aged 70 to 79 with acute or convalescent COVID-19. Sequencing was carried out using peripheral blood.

The CDR3 loop reads CATNGDRNTEAFF. In DNA form, the CDR3 reads TGTGCCACCAACGGGGATAGGAACACTGAAGCTTTCTTT. V gene TRBV10-3 combines with J gene TRBJ1-1; D is uncertain. The germline V gene has CDR1 ENHRY and CDR2 SYGVKD. V was trimmed by 10 bases and J by 1 base, leaving 13 bases between them. This CDR3 comprises 13 residues.